Presented here are 12 T cell receptor beta chains from one specimen sequenced in a study of blood T cell repertoires in COVID-19. Profiled with immunoSEQ multiplex PCR; TCRdb holds only in-frame clones, not every one. The table has over 150,000 clones, more than 70% seen once. Sample: peripheral blood. The receptors here all came from a man younger than 30 with active or convalescent COVID-19.

This clone was counted once. The genes are TRBV5-5 and TRBJ2-1; no reliable D call. The CDR3 loop spans 15 amino acids. Germline CDR1 reads SGHKS; CDR2 reads YYEKEE (reference sequence). The V end was cut by 0 bases, the J end by 3 bases, with 10 bases between. This CDR3 is CASSLVAGFYNEQFF. The CDR3 nucleotides read TGTGCCAGCAGCTTGGTAGCTGGCTTCTACAATGAGCAGTTCTTC.

This chain connects TRBV7-2 to TRBJ1-6; possibly TRBD1 for D (5 bases). This CDR3 is built from 13 residues. The V and J ends lost 5 bases and 10 bases respectively, with 12 bases between them. Germline-derived CDR1 and CDR2 are SGHTA and FQGNSA. CDR3 bases: TGTGCCAGCAGCCAGACAGATCGATCACCCCTCCACTTT. The encoded protein is CASSQTDRSPLHF.

The CDR3 DNA sequence: TGTGCCAGCAGCTTAGACCGGGGGGCGAGGGGCTACACCTTC. Its protein product is CASSLDRGARGYTF. The chain uses TRBV7-2 and TRBJ1-2; a possible D gene is TRBD1 (6 bases). The CDR3 runs 14 residues. Germline CDR1 reads SGHTA; CDR2 reads FQGNSA. Trimming stripped 1 base from V and 8 bases from J, with 14 bases between.

The V call is TRBV6-6, the J call TRBJ2-7; tentatively, D is TRBD2 (8 bases). The CDR3 is 14 amino acids. Germline loops: CDR1 MNHNY, CDR2 SVGAGI (reference sequence). The ends were cut back, 5 bases at V and 7 bases at J, with 18 bases in the middle. This CDR3 reads CASSDREGAREQYF. CDR3 coding DNA: TGTGCCAGCAGTGATCGGGAGGGGGCGAGGGAGCAGTACTTC.

The chain is built from TRBV11-2 and TRBJ2-3; 10 positions match TRBD2. From germline, CDR1 is SGHAT and CDR2 FQNNGV. The ends lost 7 bases at V and 2 bases at J; junction bases unmatched: 6. The length of the CDR3 is 15 residues. The CDR3: CASKQTSGYTDTQYF. The DNA of the CDR3 is TGTGCCAGCAAACAGACTAGCGGGTACACAGATACGCAGTATTTT.

The V and J genes are TRBV7-9 and TRBJ1-4; possible D gene TRBD1, 5 bases. V shed 5 bases and J shed 10 bases, with 8 bases lying between them. The V gene's germline CDR1 is SEHNR and CDR2 FQNEAQ (reference sequence). This CDR3 has 11 amino acids. CDR3 amino acids: CASSRRGKLFF. In DNA, the CDR3 is TGTGCCAGCAGCCGAAGGGGAAAACTGTTTTTT.

The rearrangement joins TRBV27 to TRBJ2-2; no firm D call. CDR1 MNHEY and CDR2 SMNVEV come from the germline V gene (reference sequence). Trimming removed 3 bases from V and 3 bases from J, with 5 bases in between. CDR3 size: 13 residues. The CDR3 DNA reads TGTGCCAGCAGTTTCCGAGACACCGGGGAGCTGTTTTTT. This encodes CASSFRDTGELFF.

This clone was seen just once. The chain carries TRBV2 and TRBJ2-1, with D perhaps TRBD1 (6 bases). CDR1 is SNHLY and CDR2 is FYNNEI in the germline V gene. Trimming left V 5 bases short and J 5 bases short, with 10 bases between. The CDR3 totals 13 residues. The CDR3 spells CASSQGNDNEQFF. The CDR3 nucleotides are TGTGCCAGCAGTCAGGGGAATGACAATGAGCAGTTCTTC.

This clone has more than one count but fewer than ten. This chain connects TRBV7-2 to TRBJ2-7; 8 bases map to TRBD1. This CDR3 is 14 amino acids long. J gave up 12 bases and V 5 bases, and 15 bases lay outside the gene matches. Germline loops: CDR1 SGHTA, CDR2 FQGNSA. Here the CDR3 reads CASSPYRDRKNPYF. The CDR3 DNA follows: TGTGCCAGCAGCCCCTACCGGGACAGGAAAAATCCGTACTTC.

The chain is built from TRBV6-5 and TRBJ2-3; 7 bases align to TRBD1. V was clipped by 6 bases and J by 0 bases; unmatched bases: 6. Germline values: CDR1 MNHEY, CDR2 SVGAGI. There are 15 residues in the CDR3. The CDR3 is CASRPGQISTDTQYF. The DNA for the CDR3 is TGTGCCAGCAGGCCGGGACAGATTAGCACAGATACGCAGTATTTT.

The chain recombines TRBV9 with TRBJ2-1; 8 positions match TRBD2. The J segment lost 5 bases and the V segment lost 3 bases, leaving 4 bases of the junction unmatched. CDR3 length: 14 residues. Germline V gene lookup returns CDR1 SGDLS and CDR2 YYNGEE. The CDR3 loop reads CASSGSGGHNEQFF. The CDR3 DNA reads TGTGCCAGCAGCGGAAGCGGGGGTCACAATGAGCAGTTCTTC. Full variable domain (remainder filled in from reference TRBV9 and TRBJ2-1): DSGVTQTPKHLITATGQRVTLRCSPRSGDLSVYWYQQSLDQGLQFLIQYYNGEERAKGNILERFSAQQFPDLHSELNLSSLELGDSALYFCASSGSGGHNEQFFGPGTRLTVL.

This clone was seen only a few times. The chain combines TRBV30 with TRBJ2-7; 7 nucleotides align to TRBD1. In germline, CDR1 is GTSNPN, CDR2 SVGIG (reference sequence). This CDR3 region has 12 residues. V trimming: 5 bases; J trimming: 1 base; junction bases outside the gene matches: 2. CDR3 DNA: TGTGCCTGGGGACAGGTGTCCTACGAGCAGTACTTC. This sequence encodes CAWGQVSYEQYF. Full variable domain (outside the CDR3, taken from reference TRBV30 and TRBJ2-7): SQTIHQWPATLVQPVGSPLSLECTVEGTSNPNLYWYRQAAGRGLQLLFYSVGIGQISSEVPQNLSASRPQDRQFILSSKKLLLSDSGFYLCAWGQVSYEQYFGPGTRLTVT.